Here is one T cell receptor (beta chain) with its context. Repertoires were generated with immunoSEQ multiplex PCR, while TCRdb's copy carries only in-frame clones and drops some. The repertoire includes hundreds of thousands of clones, about 87% of them detected once, and 0.0094% sits in the top ten. The data were obtained in a study of shared T cell receptors in the human thymus. After removal of 1 base from V and 5 bases from J, the junction contained 3 bases not matched to a gene. Germline CDR1 is LGHNT and CDR2 is FRNRAP. The CDR3 totals 14 residues. These same data were also listed under a study on human thymus T cells.

Sequencing used thymocytes. The gene calls are TRBV12-5 and TRBJ2-3, with TRBD2 matching 7 bases. This TCR was recovered from a boy under two years old with a congenital heart defect. CDR3 nucleotides: TGTGCTAGTGGTTTGGGGACTAGACAAGATACGCAGTATTTT. Amino acid sequence: CASGLGTRQDTQYF. Full variable domain (remainder filled in from reference TRBV12-5 and TRBJ2-3): DARVTQTPRHKVTEMGQEVTMRCQPILGHNTVFWYRQTMMQGLELLAYFRNRAPLDDSGMPKDRFSAEMPDATLATLKIQPSEPRDSAVYFCASGLGTRQDTQYFGPGTRLTVL.